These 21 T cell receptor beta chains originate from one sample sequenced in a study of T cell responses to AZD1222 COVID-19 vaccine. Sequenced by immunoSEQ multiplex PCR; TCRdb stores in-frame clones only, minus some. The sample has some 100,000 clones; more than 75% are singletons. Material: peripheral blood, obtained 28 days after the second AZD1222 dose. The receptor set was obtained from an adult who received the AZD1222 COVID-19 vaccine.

CDR3 sequence reads: CATSRDGTGGDEQFF. The CDR3 DNA reads TGTGCCACCAGCAGAGATGGGACAGGGGGCGATGAGCAGTTCTTC. The chain carries TRBV15 and TRBJ2-1, with TRBD1 matching 12 bases. J lost 8 bases, V lost 0 bases, and 2 bases had no gene match. Germline CDR1 is LNHNV and CDR2 is YYDKDF (reference sequence). The CDR3 totals 15 residues.

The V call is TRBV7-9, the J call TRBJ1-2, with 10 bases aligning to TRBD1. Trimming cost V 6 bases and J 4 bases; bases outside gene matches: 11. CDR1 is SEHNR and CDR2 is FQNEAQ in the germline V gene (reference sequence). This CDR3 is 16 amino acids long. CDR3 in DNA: TGTGCCAGCAGAATTAGGGAGACAGGGGGCAGCTATGGCTACACCTTC. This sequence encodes CASRIRETGGSYGYTF.

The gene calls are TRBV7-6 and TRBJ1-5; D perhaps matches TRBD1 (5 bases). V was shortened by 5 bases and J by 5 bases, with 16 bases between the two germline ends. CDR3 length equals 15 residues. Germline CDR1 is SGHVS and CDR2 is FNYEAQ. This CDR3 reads CASSPSGAGYQPQHF. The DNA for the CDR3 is TGTGCCAGCAGCCCAAGCGGGGCAGGGTATCAGCCCCAGCATTTT.

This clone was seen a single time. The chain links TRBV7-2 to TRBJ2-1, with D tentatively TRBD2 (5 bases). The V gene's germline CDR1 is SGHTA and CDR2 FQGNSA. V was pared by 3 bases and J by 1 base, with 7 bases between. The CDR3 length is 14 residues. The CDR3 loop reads CASSLDWSYNEQFF. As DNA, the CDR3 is TGTGCCAGCAGCTTGGACTGGTCCTACAATGAGCAGTTCTTC. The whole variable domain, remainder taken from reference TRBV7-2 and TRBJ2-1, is GAGVSQSPSNKVTEKGKDVELRCDPISGHTALYWYRQSLGQGLEFLIYFQGNSAPDKSGLPSDRFSAERTGGSVSTLTIQRTQQEDSAVYLCASSLDWSYNEQFFGPGTRLTVL.

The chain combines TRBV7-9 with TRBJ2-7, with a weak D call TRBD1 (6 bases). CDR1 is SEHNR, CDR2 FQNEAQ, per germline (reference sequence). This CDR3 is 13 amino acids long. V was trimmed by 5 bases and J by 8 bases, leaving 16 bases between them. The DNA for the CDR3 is TGTGCCAGCAGCGCCGGGACACCGTTGAAGCAGTACTTC. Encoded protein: CASSAGTPLKQYF. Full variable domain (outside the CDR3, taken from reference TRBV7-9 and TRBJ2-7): DTGVSQNPRHKITKRGQNVTFRCDPISEHNRLYWYRQTLGQGPEFLTYFQNEAQLEKSRLLSDRFSAERPKGSFSTLEIQRTEQGDSAMYLCASSAGTPLKQYFGPGTRLTVT.

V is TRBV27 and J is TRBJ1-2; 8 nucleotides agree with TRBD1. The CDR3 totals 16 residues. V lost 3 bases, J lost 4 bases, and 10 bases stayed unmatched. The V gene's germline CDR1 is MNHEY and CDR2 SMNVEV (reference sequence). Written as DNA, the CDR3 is TGTGCCAGCAGTTTTGGACAGGGCTTTCCAGGCTATGGCTACACCTTC. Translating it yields CASSFGQGFPGYGYTF.

CDR3 in amino acids: CASSILPGGMASEQFF. The DNA for the CDR3 is TGTGCCAGTAGTATACTACCGGGGGGTATGGCGAGCGAGCAGTTCTTC. V gene TRBV19 combines with J gene TRBJ2-1, with 7 positions matching TRBD2. The CDR3 is 16 residues long. Per germline, CDR1 LNHDA and CDR2 SQIVND (reference sequence). V shed 2 bases and J 10 bases; nucleotides not matched to a gene: 14. Complete variable domain (other parts from reference TRBV19 and TRBJ2-1): DGGITQSPKYLFRKEGQNVTLSCEQNLNHDAMYWYRQDPGQGLRLIYYSQIVNDFQKGDIAEGYSVSREKKESFPLTVTSAQKNPTAFYLCASSILPGGMASEQFFGPGTRLTVL.

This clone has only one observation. The CDR3: CASSLGAGANNEQFF. The DNA for the CDR3 is TGTGCCAGCAGTTTAGGGGCGGGAGCTAACAATGAGCAGTTCTTC. The chain carries TRBV27 and TRBJ2-1; 7 bases are shared with TRBD2. The trim removed 2 bases at V and 5 bases at J, leaving 6 bases unmatched. The CDR3 totals 15 residues. CDR1 is MNHEY and CDR2 is SMNVEV in the germline V gene (reference sequence).

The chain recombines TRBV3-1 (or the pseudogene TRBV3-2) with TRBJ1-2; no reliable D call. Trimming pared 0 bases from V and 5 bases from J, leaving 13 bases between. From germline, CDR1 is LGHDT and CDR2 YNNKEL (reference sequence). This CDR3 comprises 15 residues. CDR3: CASSQEGSTRYGYTF. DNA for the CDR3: TGTGCCAGCAGCCAAGAGGGCTCCACGAGGTATGGCTACACCTTC.

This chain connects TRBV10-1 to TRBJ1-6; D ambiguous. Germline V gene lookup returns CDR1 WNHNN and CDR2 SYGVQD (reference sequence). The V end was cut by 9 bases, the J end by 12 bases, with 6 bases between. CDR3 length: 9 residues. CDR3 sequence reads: CARPKPLHF. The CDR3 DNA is TGCGCCAGGCCGAAACCCCTCCACTTT.

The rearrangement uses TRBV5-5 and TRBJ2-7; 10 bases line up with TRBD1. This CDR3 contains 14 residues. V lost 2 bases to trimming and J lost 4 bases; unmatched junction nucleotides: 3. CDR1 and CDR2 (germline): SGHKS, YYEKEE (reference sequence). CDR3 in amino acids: CASSFGQGGYEQYF. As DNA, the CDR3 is TGTGCCAGCAGCTTCGGACAGGGGGGTTACGAGCAGTACTTC.

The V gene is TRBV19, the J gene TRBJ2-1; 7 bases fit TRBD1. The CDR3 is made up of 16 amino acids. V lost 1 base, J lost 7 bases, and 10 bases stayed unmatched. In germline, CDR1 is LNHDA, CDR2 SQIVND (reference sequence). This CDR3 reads CASSIATTGSRNEQFF. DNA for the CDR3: TGTGCCAGTAGTATAGCTACGACAGGGTCGAGGAATGAGCAGTTCTTC.

The DNA of the CDR3 is TGTGCCAGCAGCCCACTAGGCCGGGGGCTCAACACTGAAGCTTTCTTT. It encodes CASSPLGRGLNTEAFF. The V call is TRBV7-8, the J call TRBJ1-1, with D possibly TRBD1 on 6 matching bases. Trimming cost V 5 bases and J 2 bases, with 18 bases left between them. This CDR3 is 16 amino acids long. Germline V gene lookup returns CDR1 SGHVS and CDR2 FQNEAQ.

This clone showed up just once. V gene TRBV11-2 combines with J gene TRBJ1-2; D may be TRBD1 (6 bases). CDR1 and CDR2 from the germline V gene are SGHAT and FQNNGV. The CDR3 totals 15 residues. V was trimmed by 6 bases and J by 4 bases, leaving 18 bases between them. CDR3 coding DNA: TGTGCCAGCAGTTCCACAGGGACGGTAGGCTATGGCTACACCTTC. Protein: CASSSTGTVGYGYTF.

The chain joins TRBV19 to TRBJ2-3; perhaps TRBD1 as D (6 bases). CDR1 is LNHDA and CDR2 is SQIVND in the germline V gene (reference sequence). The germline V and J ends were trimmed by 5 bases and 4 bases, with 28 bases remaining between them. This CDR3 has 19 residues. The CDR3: CASSANLPRLGQLADTQYF. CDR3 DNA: TGTGCCAGTAGTGCCAACCTACCCCGGTTGGGACAATTGGCAGATACGCAGTATTTT.

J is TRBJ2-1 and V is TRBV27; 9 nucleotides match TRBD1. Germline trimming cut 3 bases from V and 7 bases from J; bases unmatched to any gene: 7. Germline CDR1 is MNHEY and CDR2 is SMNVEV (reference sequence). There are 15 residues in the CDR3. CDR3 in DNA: TGTGCCAGCAGTTTCGTGGGACAGGGAGTGAATGAGCAGTTCTTC. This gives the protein CASSFVGQGVNEQFF.

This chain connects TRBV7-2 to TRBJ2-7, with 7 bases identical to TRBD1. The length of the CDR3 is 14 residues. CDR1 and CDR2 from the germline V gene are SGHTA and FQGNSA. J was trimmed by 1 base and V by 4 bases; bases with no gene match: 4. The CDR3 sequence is CASSSLTGSYEQYF. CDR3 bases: TGTGCCAGCAGCTCCCTGACAGGGTCCTACGAGCAGTACTTC.

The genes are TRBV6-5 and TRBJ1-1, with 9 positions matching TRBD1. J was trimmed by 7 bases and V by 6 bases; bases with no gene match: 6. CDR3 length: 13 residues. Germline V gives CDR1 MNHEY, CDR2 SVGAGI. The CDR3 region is CASRGQGHIEAFF. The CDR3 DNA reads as TGTGCCAGCAGGGGACAGGGCCACATTGAAGCTTTCTTT.

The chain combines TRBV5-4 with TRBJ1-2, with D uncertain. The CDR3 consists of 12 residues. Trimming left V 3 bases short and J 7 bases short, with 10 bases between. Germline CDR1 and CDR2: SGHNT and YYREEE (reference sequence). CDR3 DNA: TGTGCCAGCAGCTCGGCATGGAGTGGCTACACCTTC. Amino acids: CASSSAWSGYTF. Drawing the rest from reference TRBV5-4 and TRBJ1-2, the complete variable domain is ETGVTQSPTHLIKTRGQQVTLRCSSQSGHNTVSWYQQALGQGPQFIFQYYREEENGRGNFPPRFSGLQFPNYSSELNVNALELDDSALYLCASSSAWSGYTFGSGTRLTVV.

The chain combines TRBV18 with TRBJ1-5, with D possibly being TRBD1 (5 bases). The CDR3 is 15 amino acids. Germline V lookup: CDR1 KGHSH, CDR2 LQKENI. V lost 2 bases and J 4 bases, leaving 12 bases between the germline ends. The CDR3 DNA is TGTGCCAGCTCACCAGGGGGAGGATTTAATCAGCCCCAGCATTTT. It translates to CASSPGGGFNQPQHF. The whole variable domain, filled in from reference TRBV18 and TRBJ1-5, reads NAGVMQNPRHLVRRRGQEARLRCSPMKGHSHVYWYRQLPEEGLKFMVYLQKENIIDESGMPKERFSAEFPKEGPSILRIQQVVRGDSAAYFCASSPGGGFNQPQHFGDGTRLSIL.

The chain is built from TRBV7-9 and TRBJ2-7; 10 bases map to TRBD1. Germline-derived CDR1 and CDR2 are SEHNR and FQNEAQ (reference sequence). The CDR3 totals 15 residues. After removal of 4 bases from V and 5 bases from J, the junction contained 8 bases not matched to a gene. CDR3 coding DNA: TGTGCCAGCAGCTCGGGACAGGGGATCTACGACGAGCAGTACTTC. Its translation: CASSSGQGIYDEQYF.